These 15 T cell receptor beta chains were sequenced from one sample in a study of T cell responses to AZD1222 COVID-19 vaccine. Assay used: immunoSEQ multiplex PCR; TCRdb lists only in-frame clones, some missing. This sample carries about 120,000 clones, 70% to 90% of them seen once, and the ten largest clones take more than 7.5%. Sequencing used peripheral blood, obtained on day 0 of AZD1222 vaccination. These receptors were obtained from an adult in good health.

The rearrangement joins TRBV6-6 to TRBJ2-2; no reliable D call. Trimming left V 2 bases short and J 5 bases short, with 9 bases between. Germline lookup yields CDR1 MNHNY and CDR2 SVGAGI (reference sequence). This CDR3 spans 14 amino acids. As DNA, the CDR3 is TGTGCCAGCAGTTACGTAACGGAAACCGGGGAGCTGTTTTTT. It translates to CASSYVTETGELFF.

V and J are TRBV7-3 and TRBJ2-3; TRBD1 or TRBD2 may be the D gene (6 bases each). The ends were cut back, 3 bases at V and 1 base at J, with 14 bases in the middle. The length of the CDR3 is 16 residues. Germline V gives CDR1 SGHTA, CDR2 FQGTGA. The DNA of the CDR3 is TGTGCCAGCAGCTTCGGGGTGGAGGGGGGCACAGATACGCAGTATTTT. Protein sequence: CASSFGVEGGTDTQYF.

The CDR3 is CASSNSPGTGSYEQYF. The CDR3 bases are TGCGCCAGCTCTAACTCCCCCGGGACAGGGAGCTACGAGCAGTACTTC. The chain combines TRBV5-1 with TRBJ2-7; TRBD1 matches 9 bases. The V gene's germline CDR1 is SGHRS and CDR2 YFSETQ. V shed 7 bases, J shed 3 bases, and the junction held 14 bases outside the gene matches. The CDR3 length is 16 residues.

The chain links TRBV18 to TRBJ2-7; 8 bases match TRBD1. Germline V lookup: CDR1 KGHSH, CDR2 LQKENI. V shed 2 bases and J 2 bases; nucleotides not matched to a gene: 5. This CDR3 region has 15 residues. CDR3 bases: TGTGCCAGCTCACCAAGGGACAGGCCGACCTACGAGCAGTACTTC. This translates into CASSPRDRPTYEQYF.

This rearrangement joins TRBV7-2 to TRBJ2-1, with 13 positions matching TRBD2. The CDR3 covers 15 residues. V trimming: 7 bases; J trimming: 9 bases; junction bases outside the gene matches: 9. The germline V gene encodes CDR1 SGHTA and CDR2 FQGNSA. DNA for the CDR3: TGTGCCAGCAAACTGACTAGCGGGAGGCTTGGTGAGCAGTTCTTC. Translation: CASKLTSGRLGEQFF.

The gene calls are TRBV5-6 and TRBJ1-1; 9 positions match TRBD1. This CDR3 region has 17 residues. Germline values: CDR1 SGHDT, CDR2 YYEEEE. Germline trimming cut 0 bases from V and 0 bases from J; bases unmatched to any gene: 6. In DNA, the CDR3 is TGTGCCAGCAGCTTGGAAGGGACAGGGCGTTTGAACACTGAAGCTTTCTTT. This gives the protein CASSLEGTGRLNTEAFF.

The chain links TRBV9 to TRBJ2-1; 11 nucleotides agree with TRBD2. The CDR3 totals 15 residues. The trim removed 3 bases at V and 2 bases at J, leaving 1 base unmatched. Per the germline V gene, CDR1 is SGDLS and CDR2 is YYNGEE. The CDR3 protein is CASSEGLAAYNEQFF. CDR3 coding DNA: TGTGCCAGCAGCGAGGGACTAGCGGCCTACAATGAGCAGTTCTTC.

The chain couples TRBV19 to TRBJ1-1; the D gene is possibly TRBD1 (6 bases). The CDR3 extends over 15 amino acids. Trimming cost V 3 bases and J 1 base, with 12 bases left between them. CDR1 and CDR2 from the germline V gene are LNHDA and SQIVND (reference sequence). The CDR3 loop is CASSIVTGPNTEAFF. For the CDR3, the DNA is TGTGCCAGTAGTATCGTGACAGGTCCGAACACTGAAGCTTTCTTT. Full variable domain (rest looked up from reference TRBV19 and TRBJ1-1): DGGITQSPKYLFRKEGQNVTLSCEQNLNHDAMYWYRQDPGQGLRLIYYSQIVNDFQKGDIAEGYSVSREKKESFPLTVTSAQKNPTAFYLCASSIVTGPNTEAFFGQGTRLTVV.

The chain employs TRBV7-9 and TRBJ2-5; D may be TRBD2 (5 bases). The germline CDR1 and CDR2 sequences are SEHNR and FQNEAQ (reference sequence). This CDR3 is built from 13 residues. Trimming took off 1 base at V and 3 bases at J, with 6 bases between the two ends. CDR3 DNA sequence: TGTGCCAGCAGCTTAGACGGGGAAGAGACCCAGTACTTC. Translating gives CASSLDGEETQYF.

The rearrangement joins TRBV5-1 to TRBJ2-7; D may be TRBD1 (6 bases). This CDR3 contains 15 residues. V was pared by 0 bases and J by 3 bases, with 13 bases between. Germline V gene lookup returns CDR1 SGHRS and CDR2 YFSETQ. Written as DNA, the CDR3 is TGCGCCAGCAGCTTGGACGGACAGACATTCTACGAGCAGTACTTC. The encoded protein is CASSLDGQTFYEQYF. The full variable domain, with the rest looked up from reference TRBV5-1 and TRBJ2-7, is KAGVTQTPRYLIKTRGQQVTLSCSPISGHRSVSWYQQTPGQGLQFLFEYFSETQRNKGNFPGRFSGRQFSNSRSEMNVSTLELGDSALYLCASSLDGQTFYEQYFGPGTRLTVT.

This CDR3 reads CASSAGQYSNQPQHF. The CDR3 bases are TGTGCCAGCAGCGCCGGACAGTATAGCAATCAGCCCCAGCATTTT. The rearrangement uses TRBV9 and TRBJ1-5, with D possibly TRBD1 on 6 matching bases. Germline CDR1 reads SGDLS; CDR2 reads YYNGEE. Trimming pared 3 bases from V and 0 bases from J, leaving 10 bases between. There are 15 residues in the CDR3.

The chain uses TRBV5-1 and TRBJ2-7; weak D call: TRBD1 (5 bases). CDR1 and CDR2 from the germline V gene are SGHRS and YFSETQ. The CDR3 totals 12 residues. V was trimmed by 5 bases and J by 2 bases, leaving 8 bases between them. The CDR3 nucleotides are TGCGCCAGCAGGGACAATACCTACGAGCAGTACTTC. Its translation: CASRDNTYEQYF.

This clone was observed a single time. This chain links TRBV19 with TRBJ1-2, with D tentatively TRBD1 (6 bases). Germline loops: CDR1 LNHDA, CDR2 SQIVND (reference sequence). This CDR3 is 11 amino acids long. CDR3 region: CAGGDNYGYTF. The DNA for the CDR3 is TGTGCAGGGGGGGATAACTATGGCTACACCTTC.

The V and J genes are TRBV27 and TRBJ1-5; 8 nucleotides line up with TRBD1. Per the germline V gene, CDR1 is MNHEY and CDR2 is SMNVEV (reference sequence). Trimming removed 5 bases from V and 7 bases from J; junction bases left unmatched: 7. The CDR3 is made up of 14 amino acids. CDR3 amino acids: CASSTRQGTQPQHF. Here the CDR3 DNA reads TGTGCCAGCAGTACCCGACAGGGGACGCAGCCCCAGCATTTT.

The genes are TRBV19 and TRBJ1-4; no clear D. The CDR3 spans 14 residues. Germline CDR1 is LNHDA and CDR2 is SQIVND (reference sequence). V lost 4 bases and J 10 bases, leaving 16 bases between the germline ends. The CDR3 DNA follows: TGTGCCAGTAGTAGGACTAGACTAAAATCAAAACTGTTTTTT. Its translation: CASSRTRLKSKLFF.